One and the same sample provided the 26 T cell receptor beta chains below, sequenced in a study of T cell responses to AZD1222 COVID-19 vaccine. Data came from immunoSEQ multiplex PCR; TCRdb stores just in-frame clones and leaves some out. The sample includes some 150,000 clones, approximately 90% of them seen just once. Here the sequenced sample was peripheral blood, taken on day 0 of AZD1222 vaccination. These receptors all stem from an adult in good health.

This sequence joins TRBV5-1 and TRBJ1-6; D is uncertain. There are 16 residues in the CDR3. V dropped 0 bases and J dropped 0 bases, with 7 bases sitting between them. Per the germline V gene, CDR1 is SGHRS and CDR2 is YFSETQ. The CDR3 DNA is TGCGCCAGCAGCTTGGCGGGGAGCTCCTATAATTCACCCCTCCACTTT. It is translated as CASSLAGSSYNSPLHF. Looking up the rest from reference TRBV5-1 and TRBJ1-6 gives the full variable domain: KAGVTQTPRYLIKTRGQQVTLSCSPISGHRSVSWYQQTPGQGLQFLFEYFSETQRNKGNFPGRFSGRQFSNSRSEMNVSTLELGDSALYLCASSLAGSSYNSPLHFGNGTRLTVT.

This chain connects TRBV5-1 to TRBJ2-3, with TRBD2 matching over 8 bases. CDR3 size: 15 residues. Germline V gene sequence: CDR1 SGHRS, CDR2 YFSETQ. V gave up 2 bases and J gave up 4 bases; unmatched junction bases: 6. Written as DNA, the CDR3 is TGCGCCAGCAGCTTCTCGGGAGGGGGGGCAGATACGCAGTATTTT. Protein sequence: CASSFSGGGADTQYF.

This chain connects TRBV7-2 to TRBJ1-2; possibly TRBD1 for D (6 bases). The V gene lost 2 bases and the J gene lost 8 bases, with 12 bases spanning the gap. The length of the CDR3 is 13 residues. The germline CDR1 and CDR2 sequences are SGHTA and FQGNSA. CDR3 nucleotides: TGTGCCAGCAGCTTACGGGAAGGGGGAGGCTACACCTTC. It is translated as CASSLREGGGYTF.

This sequence joins TRBV10-3 and TRBJ2-1; TRBD2 aligns across 9 bases. This CDR3 contains 16 residues. The V and J ends lost 3 bases and 1 base, in that order; junction bases with no gene match: 4. The germline gives CDR1 ENHRY, CDR2 SYGVKD. DNA for the CDR3: TGTGCCATCAGTGAAAGGCGGGAGGGTTCCTACAATGAGCAGTTCTTC. It specifies CAISERREGSYNEQFF.

The V gene is TRBV11-2, the J gene TRBJ2-1, with D hard to call. The CDR3 totals 18 residues. Trimming took off 1 base at V and 3 bases at J, with 19 bases between the two ends. Germline CDR1 and CDR2: SGHAT and FQNNGV. This CDR3 reads CASSLAARQRASYNEQFF. CDR3 nucleotides: TGTGCCAGCAGCTTAGCGGCTCGGCAGAGAGCAAGCTACAATGAGCAGTTCTTC.

The chain links TRBV28 to TRBJ1-5; unclear D gene. Germline V gives CDR1 MDHEN, CDR2 SYDVKM. CDR3 length: 15 amino acids. The V end lost 8 bases, the J end lost 3 bases, and 17 bases lay between the germline ends. CDR3 loop: CASGETATTNQPQHF. CDR3 coding DNA: TGTGCCAGCGGAGAAACGGCGACAACCAATCAGCCCCAGCATTTT.

The chain employs TRBV11-2 and TRBJ1-4, with a tentative D call TRBD1 (6 bases). Germline V gene sequence: CDR1 SGHAT, CDR2 FQNNGV. This CDR3 comprises 15 residues. V gave up 5 bases and J gave up 4 bases, with 14 bases separating them. CDR3 in DNA: TGTGCCAGCAGCGCACGACCGGGACATAATGAAAAACTGTTTTTT. Its translation is CASSARPGHNEKLFF.

This chain links TRBV7-2 with TRBJ1-5, with D maybe TRBD1 (5 bases). This CDR3 is 16 amino acids long. Trimming shortened V by 1 base and J by 3 bases, and 13 bases separated the two germline ends. CDR1 and CDR2 (germline): SGHTA, FQGNSA. The CDR3 bases are TGTGCCAGCAGCTTAGGTATCGGGGGAGCCAATCAGCCCCAGCATTTT. Encoded protein: CASSLGIGGANQPQHF.

The chain links TRBV5-8 to TRBJ2-5, with 16 nucleotides matching TRBD2. This CDR3 is 17 amino acids long. V lost 4 bases and J lost 2; bases outside the gene matches: 5. Looked up from germline, CDR1 is SGHTS and CDR2 is YDEGEE. CDR3 loop: CASSEGLAGGPQETQYF. Written as DNA, the CDR3 is TGTGCCAGCAGCGAGGGACTAGCGGGAGGGCCGCAAGAGACCCAGTACTTC.

The CDR3 DNA reads as TGCGCCAGCAGCCAACGGTTTCTGACTCCAAGCGCTCAAGAGACCCAGTACTTC. Its protein product is CASSQRFLTPSAQETQYF. The chain uses TRBV4-1 and TRBJ2-5; D unresolved. The germline CDR1 and CDR2 sequences are MGHRA and YSYEKL. This CDR3 spans 18 amino acids. Trimming took 2 bases from V and 2 from J, leaving 21 bases between them.

V gene TRBV28 combines with J gene TRBJ2-6, with no clear D. The CDR3 has 19 residues. In germline, CDR1 is MDHEN, CDR2 SYDVKM. The V end was cut by 4 bases, the J end by 4 bases, with 23 bases between. The CDR3 reads CASSSPRIRVEEGANVLTF. The DNA for the CDR3 is TGTGCCAGCAGTTCCCCGCGAATTAGGGTAGAGGAGGGGGCCAACGTCCTGACTTTC.

The V call is TRBV9, the J call TRBJ1-1, with a possible D match to TRBD1 (6 bases). The CDR3 sequence is 15 residues long. V was shortened by 1 base and J by 2 bases, with 12 bases between the two germline ends. CDR1 and CDR2 (germline): SGDLS, YYNGEE. CDR3 in DNA: TGTGCCAGCAGCGTATTGGAGGGGGTAAACACTGAAGCTTTCTTT. Its protein product is CASSVLEGVNTEAFF.

The chain uses TRBV2 and TRBJ1-2; 9 positions match TRBD1. The CDR3 spans 14 residues. From germline, CDR1 is SNHLY and CDR2 FYNNEI. With V trimmed by 6 bases and J by 7 bases, 9 bases remained unmatched. CDR3 DNA: TGTGCCAGCAGGGACTCCGGGACAGGGTTTGGCTACACCTTC. Its translation is CASRDSGTGFGYTF.

The genes are TRBV18 and TRBJ2-7; D gene unclear. The CDR3 is made up of 13 amino acids. With 2 bases removed from V and 2 bases from J, the gap between germline ends came to 7 bases. CDR1 is KGHSH and CDR2 is LQKENI in the germline V gene. The CDR3 spells CASSPDLAYEQYF. CDR3 bases: TGTGCCAGCTCACCAGACCTAGCCTACGAGCAGTACTTC. The variable domain in full, completed from reference TRBV18 and TRBJ2-7, reads NAGVMQNPRHLVRRRGQEARLRCSPMKGHSHVYWYRQLPEEGLKFMVYLQKENIIDESGMPKERFSAEFPKEGPSILRIQQVVRGDSAAYFCASSPDLAYEQYFGPGTRLTVT.

The V and J genes are TRBV27 and TRBJ1-5; 8 nucleotides match TRBD1. The CDR3 extends over 17 amino acids. Per the germline V gene, CDR1 is MNHEY and CDR2 is SMNVEV (reference sequence). With V trimmed by 5 bases and J by 0 bases, 9 bases remained unmatched. The CDR3 DNA is TGTGCCAGCAGTCCAGGGACAGGTTACAATAGCAATCAGCCCCAGCATTTT. It codes for CASSPGTGYNSNQPQHF.

The gene calls are TRBV5-6 and TRBJ2-7; 9 bases are a match to TRBD1. Germline V gene data show CDR1 as SGHDT and CDR2 as YYEEEE. V gave up 1 base and J gave up 3 bases; unmatched junction bases: 5. The CDR3 length is 15 residues. DNA of the CDR3: TGTGCCAGCAGCTTGAAGGGACAGGGCCTCTACGAGCAGTACTTC. Its protein product is CASSLKGQGLYEQYF.

The chain links TRBV6-2 or TRBV6-3 to TRBJ2-7, with 8 bases matching TRBD2. The V segment lost 5 bases and the J segment 4 bases; nucleotides outside the gene matches: 4. In germline, CDR1 is MNHEY, CDR2 SVGEGT. The CDR3 has 13 amino acids. In nucleotides, the CDR3 is TGTGCCAGCAGTGGGCTAGCGGGTTACGAGCAGTACTTC. Its translation: CASSGLAGYEQYF.

The chain links TRBV7-6 to TRBJ1-3; TRBD1 agrees at 9 bases. Trimming took 1 base from V and 8 from J; bases not matched to a gene: 12. Germline CDR1 and CDR2: SGHVS and FNYEAQ. This CDR3 contains 17 residues. CDR3 sequence (DNA): TGTGCCAGCAGCTTAGGGTTATCAGGACAGGGGCCATACACCATATATTTT. It specifies CASSLGLSGQGPYTIYF.

The chain is built from TRBV28 and TRBJ2-7; D is possibly TRBD2 (6 bases). There are 18 residues in the CDR3. Germline assignment: CDR1 MDHEN and CDR2 SYDVKM. Trimming pared 2 bases from V and 3 bases from J, leaving 23 bases between. CDR3 sequence reads: CASSLGQGGSTKVYEQYF. Written as DNA, the CDR3 is TGTGCCAGCAGTTTAGGGCAGGGAGGCTCCACGAAAGTCTACGAGCAGTACTTC.

The chain is built from TRBV12-5 and TRBJ1-1; 7 bases align to TRBD1. The CDR3 consists of 13 residues. In germline, CDR1 is LGHNT, CDR2 FRNRAP. The V segment lost 1 base and the J segment 5 bases; nucleotides outside the gene matches: 1. The CDR3 protein is CASGLAGGTEAFF. The CDR3 bases are TGTGCTAGTGGTTTGGCAGGGGGGACTGAAGCTTTCTTT.

The chain is built from TRBV5-1 and TRBJ2-1, with D perhaps matching TRBD1 (5 bases). CDR3 length: 13 amino acids. The V gene lost 0 bases and the J gene lost 4 bases, with 5 bases spanning the gap. Germline CDR1 reads SGHRS; CDR2 reads YFSETQ. The CDR3 spells CASSLGQYNEQFF. CDR3 in DNA: TGCGCCAGCAGCTTGGGACAGTACAATGAGCAGTTCTTC.

The chain is built from TRBV5-1 and TRBJ2-7; perhaps TRBD1 as D (5 bases). Germline values: CDR1 SGHRS, CDR2 YFSETQ. V lost 2 bases to trimming and J lost 4 bases, with 10 bases between them. This CDR3 has 13 amino acids. The CDR3, as DNA: TGCGCCAGCAGCTTAGACACAGGTTACGAGCAGTACTTC. Amino acids: CASSLDTGYEQYF.

CDR3 region: CASSQDPSSYEQYF. The CDR3 DNA follows: TGTGCCAGTAGTCAGGACCCGAGCTCCTACGAGCAGTACTTC. The rearrangement links TRBV19 to TRBJ2-7; D is unclear. CDR3 length: 14 residues. Trimming removed 5 bases at V and 0 bases at J, with 11 bases between. Germline V lookup: CDR1 LNHDA, CDR2 SQIVND (reference sequence).

The chain joins TRBV27 to TRBJ1-5, with D unresolved. Germline V gives CDR1 MNHEY, CDR2 SMNVEV (reference sequence). The CDR3 consists of 15 residues. Trimming removed 2 bases at V and 0 bases at J, with 8 bases between. CDR3 DNA sequence: TGTGCCAGCAGTTTAAACTCCTATAGCAATCAGCCCCAGCATTTT. Protein sequence: CASSLNSYSNQPQHF.

This clone was seen once. Written as DNA, the CDR3 is TGTGCCACCAGCAGAGGCCCCGGTGGAGACCATGAGCAGTTCTTC. Protein product: CATSRGPGGDHEQFF. The chain employs TRBV15 and TRBJ2-1; unclear D gene. CDR1 and CDR2 from the germline V gene are LNHNV and YYDKDF (reference sequence). V was shortened by 1 base and J by 8 bases, with 15 bases between the two germline ends. This CDR3 contains 15 residues. The full variable domain, with the rest looked up from reference TRBV15 and TRBJ2-1, is DAMVIQNPRYQVTQFGKPVTLSCSQTLNHNVMYWYQQKSSQAPKLLFHYYDKDFNNEADTPDNFQSRRPNTSFCFLDIRSPGLGDTAMYLCATSRGPGGDHEQFFGPGTRLTVL.

The rearrangement links TRBV6-2 or TRBV6-3 to TRBJ2-5, with D possibly being TRBD2 (5 bases). V was clipped by 7 bases and J by 5 bases, with 14 bases between them. The V gene's germline CDR1 is MNHEY and CDR2 SVGEGT. This CDR3 is 13 amino acids long. This CDR3 reads CASNPRGWETQYF. CDR3 sequence (DNA): TGTGCCAGCAACCCCCGGGGTTGGGAGACCCAGTACTTC.